This TCR beta chain was profiled in a study of vaccination effects on CD4 cells after COVID-19. This CDR3 spans 16 amino acids. The V gene's germline CDR1 is SEHNR and CDR2 FQNEAQ (reference sequence). V gave up 6 bases and J gave up 6 bases; unmatched junction bases: 13. In the ViraFEST assay, antigen-specific CD4+ clonotypes were identified by expansion after peptide-pool stimulation. With 9 to 11 days of culture completed, CD4+ T cells were isolated. Participants received two doses of either the BNT162b2 or mRNA-1273 vaccine. A density of fewer than 2.5 million PBMC per well was used; these cells were cultured with 9.5 to 10 IU/ml IL-2 and about 9.4 ug/ml peptides. The data were produced by immunoSEQ multiplex PCR, yet TCRdb's version contains in-frame clones alone and is incomplete. The table includes fewer than 85,000 clones, roughly 76% detected once. On this clone itself: The antigen remains unidentified.

This material consisted of CD4+ T cells from PBMCs cultured with HCoV-OC43 spike peptides, taken after COVID-19 vaccination. Sample subset: HCoV-OC43 spike overlapping peptide pool stimulation. This clonotype was obtained from a human donor who received a COVID-19 vaccine. The V gene is TRBV7-9, the J gene TRBJ2-3; TRBD1 agrees at 9 bases. CDR3 DNA: TGTGCCAGCAGGACTCCGCAACAGGGGGCTGCGGATACGCAGTATTTT. Translated, it gives CASRTPQQGAADTQYF.